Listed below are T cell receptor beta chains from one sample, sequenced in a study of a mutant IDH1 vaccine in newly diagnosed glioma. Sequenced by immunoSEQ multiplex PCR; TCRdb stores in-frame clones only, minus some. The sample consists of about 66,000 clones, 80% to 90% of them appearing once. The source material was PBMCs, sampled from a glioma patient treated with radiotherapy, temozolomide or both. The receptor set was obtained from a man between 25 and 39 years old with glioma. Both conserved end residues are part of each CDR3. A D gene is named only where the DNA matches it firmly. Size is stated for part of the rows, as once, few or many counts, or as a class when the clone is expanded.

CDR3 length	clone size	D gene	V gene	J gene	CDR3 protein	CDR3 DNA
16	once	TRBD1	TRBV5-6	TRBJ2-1	CASSRDRGLIGDEQFF	TGTGCCAGCAGCCGGGACAGGGGGCTTATTGGGGATGAGCAGTTCTTC
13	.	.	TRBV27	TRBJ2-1	CASSWGRYNEQFF	TGTGCCAGCAGCTGGGGACGCTACAATGAGCAGTTCTTC
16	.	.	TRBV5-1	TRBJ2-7	CASSSEGRGIDYEQYF	TGCGCCAGCAGCAGCGAGGGAAGGGGAATTGACTACGAGCAGTACTTC
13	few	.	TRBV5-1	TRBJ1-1	CASSAAGNTEAFF	TGCGCCAGCAGCGCAGCCGGGAACACTGAAGCTTTCTTT
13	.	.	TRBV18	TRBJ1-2	CASSLGLYYGYTF	TGTGCCAGCTCACTTGGATTGTACTATGGCTACACCTTC
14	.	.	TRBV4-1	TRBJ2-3	CASSQDPTVGTQYF	TGCGCCAGCAGCCAGGACCCAACTGTCGGTACGCAGTATTTT
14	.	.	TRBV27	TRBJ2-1	CASRVTWTYNEQFF	TGTGCCAGCAGAGTTACGTGGACATACAATGAGCAGTTCTTC
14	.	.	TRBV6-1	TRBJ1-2	CASSARGREYGYTF	TGTGCCAGCAGTGCCCGGGGCAGAGAATATGGCTACACCTTC
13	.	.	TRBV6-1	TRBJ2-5	CASSERQKETQYF	TGTGCCAGCAGTGAAAGACAGAAAGAGACCCAGTACTTC
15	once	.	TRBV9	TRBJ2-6	CASTPWGTGANVLTF	TGTGCCAGCACCCCCTGGGGTACTGGGGCCAACGTCCTGACTTTC
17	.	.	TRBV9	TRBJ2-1	CASSVVLSSEELGEQFF	TGTGCCAGCAGCGTAGTTTTGTCCTCCGAGGAGTTGGGTGAGCAGTTCTTC
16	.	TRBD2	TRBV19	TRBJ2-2	CASREAGGTNTGELFF	TGTGCCAGTAGGGAAGCGGGGGGGACGAACACCGGGGAGCTGTTTTTT
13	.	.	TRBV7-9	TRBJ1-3	CASSRSGGNTIYF	TGTGCCAGCAGCCGTTCGGGTGGAAACACCATATATTTT
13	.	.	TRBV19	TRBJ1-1	CASSSPLVERAFF	TGTGCCAGTAGTAGCCCCCTGGTTGAGAGGGCTTTCTTT
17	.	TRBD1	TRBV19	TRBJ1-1	CASSIVGQGGLNTEAFF	TGTGCCAGTAGTATAGTCGGACAGGGCGGCTTGAACACTGAAGCTTTCTTT
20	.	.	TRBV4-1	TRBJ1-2	CASSQGFLWQTNAVNYGYTF	TGCGCCAGCAGCCAAGGTTTCCTTTGGCAGACTAATGCTGTTAACTATGGCTACACCTTC
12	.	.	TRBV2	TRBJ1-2	CASSQVVYGYTF	TGTGCCAGCAGTCAGGTCGTCTATGGCTACACCTTC
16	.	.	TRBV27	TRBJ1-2	CASSSRGGRREGGYTF	TGTGCCAGCAGTTCCCGGGGAGGGAGACGTGAAGGTGGCTACACCTTC
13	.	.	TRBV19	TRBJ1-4	CASSIDSEEKLFF	TGTGCCAGTAGTATAGACAGCGAGGAAAAACTGTTTTTT
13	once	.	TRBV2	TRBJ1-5	CASGLLSNQPQHF	TGTGCCAGCGGCTTGCTTTCAAATCAGCCCCAGCATTTT
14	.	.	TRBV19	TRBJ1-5	CASSIGGGSQPQHF	TGTGCCAGTAGTATTGGGGGGGGCTCTCAGCCCCAGCATTTT
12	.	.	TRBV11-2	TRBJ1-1	CATAGMNTEAFF	TGTGCCACAGCCGGGATGAACACTGAAGCTTTCTTT
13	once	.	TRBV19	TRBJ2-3	CASSMVRWDTQYF	TGTGCCAGTAGTATGGTAAGGTGGGATACGCAGTATTTT
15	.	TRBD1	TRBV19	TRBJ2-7	CASSIPGQGTYEQYF	TGTGCCAGTAGTATCCCCGGACAGGGAACCTACGAGCAGTACTTC
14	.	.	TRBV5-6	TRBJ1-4	CASSLLGGGEKLFF	TGTGCCAGCAGCTTGTTGGGGGGTGGTGAAAAACTGTTTTTT
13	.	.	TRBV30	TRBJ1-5	CAFYEGGNQPQHF	TGTGCCTTCTACGAGGGGGGGAATCAGCCCCAGCATTTT
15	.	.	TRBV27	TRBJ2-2	CASRLLFLGAGELFF	TGTGCCAGCAGATTGCTCTTCCTGGGGGCCGGGGAGCTGTTTTTT
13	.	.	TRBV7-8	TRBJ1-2	CASSFQGNYGYTF	TGTGCCAGCAGTTTTCAGGGGAACTATGGCTACACCTTC
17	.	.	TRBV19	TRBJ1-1	CASSIIEGGRGNTEAFF	TGTGCCAGTAGTATAATAGAGGGGGGGCGCGGGAACACTGAAGCTTTCTTT